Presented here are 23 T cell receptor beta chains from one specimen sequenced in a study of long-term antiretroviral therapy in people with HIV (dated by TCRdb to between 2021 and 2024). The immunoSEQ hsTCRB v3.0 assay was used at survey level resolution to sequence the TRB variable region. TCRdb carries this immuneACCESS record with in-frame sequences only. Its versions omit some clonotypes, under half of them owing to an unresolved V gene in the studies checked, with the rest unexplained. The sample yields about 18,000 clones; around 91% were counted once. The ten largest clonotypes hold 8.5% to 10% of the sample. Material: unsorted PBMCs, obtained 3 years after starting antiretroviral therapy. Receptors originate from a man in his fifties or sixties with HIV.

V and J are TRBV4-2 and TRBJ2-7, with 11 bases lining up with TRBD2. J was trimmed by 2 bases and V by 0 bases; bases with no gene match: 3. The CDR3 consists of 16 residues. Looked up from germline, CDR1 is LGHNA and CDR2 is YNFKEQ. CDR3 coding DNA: TGTGCCAGCAGCCAAGAGCTAGCGGGGGGAGCCTACGAGCAGTACTTC. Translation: CASSQELAGGAYEQYF.

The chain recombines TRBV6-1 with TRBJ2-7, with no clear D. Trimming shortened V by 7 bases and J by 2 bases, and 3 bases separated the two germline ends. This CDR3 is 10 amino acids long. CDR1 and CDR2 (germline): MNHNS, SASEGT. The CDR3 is CASNTYEQYF. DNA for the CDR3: TGTGCCAGCAATACCTACGAGCAGTACTTC.

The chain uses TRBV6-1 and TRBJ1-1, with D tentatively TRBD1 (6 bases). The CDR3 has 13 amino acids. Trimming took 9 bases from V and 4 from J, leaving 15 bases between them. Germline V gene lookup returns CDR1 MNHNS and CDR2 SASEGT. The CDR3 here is CASNRDMRTEAFF. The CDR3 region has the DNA TGTGCCAGTAACCGGGACATGCGCACTGAAGCTTTCTTT.

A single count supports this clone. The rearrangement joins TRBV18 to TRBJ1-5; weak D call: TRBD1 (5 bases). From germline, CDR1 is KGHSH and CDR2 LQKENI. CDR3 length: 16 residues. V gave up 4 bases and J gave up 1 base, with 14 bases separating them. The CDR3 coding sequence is TGTGCCAGCTCACTTATTCGACAGAAGAGCAATCAGCCCCAGCATTTT. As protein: CASSLIRQKSNQPQHF. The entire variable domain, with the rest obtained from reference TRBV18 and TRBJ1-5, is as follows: NAGVMQNPRHLVRRRGQEARLRCSPMKGHSHVYWYRQLPEEGLKFMVYLQKENIIDESGMPKERFSAEFPKEGPSILRIQQVVRGDSAAYFCASSLIRQKSNQPQHFGDGTRLSIL.

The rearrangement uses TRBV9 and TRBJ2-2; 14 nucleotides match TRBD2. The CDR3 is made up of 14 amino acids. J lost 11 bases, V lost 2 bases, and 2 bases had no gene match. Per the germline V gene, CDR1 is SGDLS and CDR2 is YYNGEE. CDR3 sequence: CASSVGLAGGELFF. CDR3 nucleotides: TGTGCCAGCAGCGTCGGACTAGCGGGGGGTGAGCTGTTTTTT.

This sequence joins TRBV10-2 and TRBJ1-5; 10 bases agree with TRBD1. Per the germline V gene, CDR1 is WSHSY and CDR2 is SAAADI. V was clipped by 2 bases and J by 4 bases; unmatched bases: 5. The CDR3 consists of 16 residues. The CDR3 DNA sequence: TGCGCCAGCAGTGAGGGGACAGGGGTGAGGAATCAGCCCCAGCATTTT. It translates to CASSEGTGVRNQPQHF.

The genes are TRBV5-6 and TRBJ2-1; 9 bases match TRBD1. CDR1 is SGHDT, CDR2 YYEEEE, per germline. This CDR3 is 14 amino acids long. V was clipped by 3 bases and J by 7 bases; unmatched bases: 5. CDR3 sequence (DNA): TGTGCCAGCAGCTGGGGGACAGGGCGGAATGAGCAGTTCTTC. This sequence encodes CASSWGTGRNEQFF.

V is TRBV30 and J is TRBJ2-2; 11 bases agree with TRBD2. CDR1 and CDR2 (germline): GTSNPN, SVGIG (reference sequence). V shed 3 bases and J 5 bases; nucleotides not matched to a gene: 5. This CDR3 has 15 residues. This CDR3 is CAWSAGTSGTGELFF. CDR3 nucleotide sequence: TGTGCCTGGAGCGCCGGGACTAGCGGAACCGGGGAGCTGTTTTTT. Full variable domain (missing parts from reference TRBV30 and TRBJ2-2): SQTIHQWPATLVQPVGSPLSLECTVEGTSNPNLYWYRQAAGRGLQLLFYSVGIGQISSEVPQNLSASRPQDRQFILSSKKLLLSDSGFYLCAWSAGTSGTGELFFGEGSRLTVL.

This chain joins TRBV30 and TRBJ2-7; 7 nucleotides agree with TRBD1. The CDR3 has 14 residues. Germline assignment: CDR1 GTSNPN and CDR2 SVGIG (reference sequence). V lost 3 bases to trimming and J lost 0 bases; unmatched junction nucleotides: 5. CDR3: CAWSTGTASYEQYF. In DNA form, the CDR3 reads TGTGCCTGGAGCACCGGGACAGCCTCCTACGAGCAGTACTTC.

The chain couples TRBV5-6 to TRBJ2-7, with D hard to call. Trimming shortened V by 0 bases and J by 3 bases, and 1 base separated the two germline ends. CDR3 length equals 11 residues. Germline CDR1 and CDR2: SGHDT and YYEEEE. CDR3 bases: TGTGCCAGCAGCTTGGACTACGAGCAGTACTTC. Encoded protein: CASSLDYEQYF.

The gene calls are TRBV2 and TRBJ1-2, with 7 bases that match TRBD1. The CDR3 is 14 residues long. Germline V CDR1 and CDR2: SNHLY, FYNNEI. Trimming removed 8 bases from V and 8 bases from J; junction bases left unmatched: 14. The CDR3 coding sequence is TGTGCCAGCGGCACACAGGGGAGATCAGGAGGCTACACCTTC. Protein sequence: CASGTQGRSGGYTF.

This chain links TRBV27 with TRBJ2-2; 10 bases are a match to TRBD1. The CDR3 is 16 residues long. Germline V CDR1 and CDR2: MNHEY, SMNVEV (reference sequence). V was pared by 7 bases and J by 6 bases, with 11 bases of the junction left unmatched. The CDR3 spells CASTQPGTGVAGELFF. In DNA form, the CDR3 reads TGTGCCAGCACCCAGCCAGGGACAGGGGTCGCCGGGGAGCTGTTTTTT.

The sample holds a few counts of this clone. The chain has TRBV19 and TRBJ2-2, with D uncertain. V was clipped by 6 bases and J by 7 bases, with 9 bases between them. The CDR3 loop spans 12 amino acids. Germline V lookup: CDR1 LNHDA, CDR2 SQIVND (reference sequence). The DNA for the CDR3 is TGTGCCAGTAGGATACAGATCGGGGAGCTGTTTTTT. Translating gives CASRIQIGELFF.

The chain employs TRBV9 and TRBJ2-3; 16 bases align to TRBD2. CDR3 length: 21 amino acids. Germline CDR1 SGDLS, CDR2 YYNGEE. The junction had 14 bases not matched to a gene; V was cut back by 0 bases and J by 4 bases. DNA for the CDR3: TGTGCCAGCAGCGTAGCCAGTCCGGGACTAGCGGGGGGGCTTGGCGCAGATACGCAGTATTTT. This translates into CASSVASPGLAGGLGADTQYF.

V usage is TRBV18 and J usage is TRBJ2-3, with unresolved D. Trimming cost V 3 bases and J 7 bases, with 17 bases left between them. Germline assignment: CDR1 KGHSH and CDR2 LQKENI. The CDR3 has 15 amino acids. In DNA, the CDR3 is TGTGCCAGCTCACCGCCGGCCGCTGGGGATCATACGCAGTATTTT. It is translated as CASSPPAAGDHTQYF.

The CDR3 nucleotides read TGTGCCAGCAGCTTCCAGGGCAGCAATCAGCCCCAGCATTTT. Translation: CASSFQGSNQPQHF. The V gene is TRBV5-6, the J gene TRBJ1-5; maybe TRBD1 (5 bases). V was trimmed by 2 bases and J by 1 base, leaving 7 bases between them. Germline CDR1 is SGHDT and CDR2 is YYEEEE. This CDR3 comprises 14 residues.

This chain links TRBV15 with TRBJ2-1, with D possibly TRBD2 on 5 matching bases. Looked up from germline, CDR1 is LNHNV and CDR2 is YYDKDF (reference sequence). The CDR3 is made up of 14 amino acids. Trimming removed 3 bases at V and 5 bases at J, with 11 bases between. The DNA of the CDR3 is TGTGCCACCAGCAGGACGACGGGGAACAATGAGCAGTTCTTC. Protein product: CATSRTTGNNEQFF.

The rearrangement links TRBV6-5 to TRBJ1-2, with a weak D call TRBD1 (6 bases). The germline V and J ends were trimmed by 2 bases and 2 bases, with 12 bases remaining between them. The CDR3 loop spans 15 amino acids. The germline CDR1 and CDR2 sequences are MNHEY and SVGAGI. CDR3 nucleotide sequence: TGTGCCAGCAGTTACCCCAGGGGATACAACTATGGCTACACCTTC. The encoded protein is CASSYPRGYNYGYTF.

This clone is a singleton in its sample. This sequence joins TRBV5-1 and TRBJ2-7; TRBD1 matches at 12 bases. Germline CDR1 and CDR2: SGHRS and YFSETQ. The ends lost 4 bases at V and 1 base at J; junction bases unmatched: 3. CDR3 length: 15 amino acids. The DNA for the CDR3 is TGCGCCAGCAGCATGGGACAGGGGGCATCCTACGAGCAGTACTTC. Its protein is CASSMGQGASYEQYF.

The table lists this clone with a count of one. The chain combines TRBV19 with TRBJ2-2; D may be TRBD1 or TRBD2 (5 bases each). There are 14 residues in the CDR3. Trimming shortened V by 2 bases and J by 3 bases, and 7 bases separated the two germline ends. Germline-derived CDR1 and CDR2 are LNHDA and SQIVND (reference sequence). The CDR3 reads CASSIMGHTGELFF. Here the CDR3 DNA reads TGTGCCAGTAGTATAATGGGACACACCGGGGAGCTGTTTTTT.

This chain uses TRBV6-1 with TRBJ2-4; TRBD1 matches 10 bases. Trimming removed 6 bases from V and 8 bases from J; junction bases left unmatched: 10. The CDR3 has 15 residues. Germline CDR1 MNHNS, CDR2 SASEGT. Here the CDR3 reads CASSARDRGGYIQYF. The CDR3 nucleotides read TGTGCCAGCAGCGCCCGGGACAGGGGTGGGTACATTCAGTACTTC.

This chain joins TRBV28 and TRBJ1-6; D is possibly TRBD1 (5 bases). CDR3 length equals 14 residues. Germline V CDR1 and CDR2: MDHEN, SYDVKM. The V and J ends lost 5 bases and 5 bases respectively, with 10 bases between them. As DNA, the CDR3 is TGTGCCAGCAGTATGGGACGGCATAATTCACCCCTCCACTTT. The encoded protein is CASSMGRHNSPLHF.

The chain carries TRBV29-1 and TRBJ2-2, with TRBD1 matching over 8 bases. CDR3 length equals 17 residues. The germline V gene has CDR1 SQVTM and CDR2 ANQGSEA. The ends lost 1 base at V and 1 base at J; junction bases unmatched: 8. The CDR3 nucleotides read TGCAGCGTTGAAGGGGAGAGACAGGGGATGAACACCGGGGAGCTGTTTTTT. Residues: CSVEGERQGMNTGELFF.